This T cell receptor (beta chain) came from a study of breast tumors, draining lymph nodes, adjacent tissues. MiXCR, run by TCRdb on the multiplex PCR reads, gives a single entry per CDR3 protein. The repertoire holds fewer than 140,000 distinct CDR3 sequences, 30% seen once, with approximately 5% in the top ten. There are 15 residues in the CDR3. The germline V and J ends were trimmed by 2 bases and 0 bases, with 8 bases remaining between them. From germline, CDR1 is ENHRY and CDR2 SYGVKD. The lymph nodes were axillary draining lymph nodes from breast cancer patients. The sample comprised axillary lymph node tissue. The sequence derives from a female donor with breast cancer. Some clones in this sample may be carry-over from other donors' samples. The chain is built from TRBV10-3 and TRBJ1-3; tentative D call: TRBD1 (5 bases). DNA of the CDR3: TGTGCCATCAGTGAGGGACAACACTCTGGAAACACCATATATTTT. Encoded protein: CAISEGQHSGNTIYF.